This T cell receptor (beta chain) was profiled in a study of cytomegalovirus exposure and HLA in healthy donors. The method was immunoSEQ multiplex PCR; TCRdb's version includes in-frame clones alone and lacks a portion of them. The sample yields 65,000 to 80,000 clones, about 94% seen once. V dropped 5 bases and J dropped 3 bases, with 17 bases sitting between them. Germline values: CDR1 MNHEY, CDR2 SMNVEV (reference sequence). The CDR3 sequence is 15 residues long. The clonotype originates from a woman aged 18-29 years in good health and CMV-seronegative. The chain is built from TRBV27 and TRBJ2-7; the D gene is possibly TRBD1 (6 bases). Sequencing input: PBMCs. The CDR3 is CASSADPTGRYEQYF. The CDR3 DNA follows: TGTGCCAGCAGTGCAGATCCAACAGGGCGCTACGAGCAGTACTTC.